This TCR beta chain was obtained from a study of CD4 T cells in relation to SARS-CoV-2 and coronaviruses. Study as a whole: Shared crossreactive spike epitopes were mapped to their HLA restriction.

Method: immunoSEQ multiplex PCR; TCRdb's copy keeps in-frame clones and lacks some. This sample has about 37,000 clones; around 85% occur once, and the top ten carry 3.1%. From germline, CDR1 is SGHTA and CDR2 FQGNSA. The CDR3 totals 13 residues. The V end lost 2 bases, the J end lost 4 bases, and 5 bases lay between the germline ends. Turning to this clone: The antigen is unknown.

Study-level results: No donor gave both pre-pandemic and post-infection samples.

This TCR came from an adult with COVID-19. The gene calls are TRBV7-2 and TRBJ2-2; no reliable D call. Sequencing was done on a sample of memory CD4+ T cells from PBMCs. CDR3 loop: CASSLSGTGELFF. CDR3 bases: TGTGCCAGCAGCTTATCGGGCACCGGGGAGCTGTTTTTT.